This entry concerns a single T cell receptor (beta chain). The antigen is not known. Patients were ruled out by autoimmune disease history or systemic immunosuppression. This sample stems from a study of OX40 agonist ivuxolimab in advanced cancers. Study details: Patients received ivuxolimab, an intravenous treatment, every 2 weeks at 0.01 to 10 mg/kg. Those enrolled were approximately 78% male, with a mean age of about 60 years and ages from 23 to 79.

Study-wide results and caveats: At 0.1-3.0 mg/kg, partial responders had clonal expansion among the lowest observed.

Here immunoSEQ multiplex PCR was the method, and the copy in TCRdb shows in-frame clones only, minus some. This sample has more than 50,000 clones, with around 85% found just once. This CDR3 spans 14 amino acids. Trimming shortened V by 1 base and J by 1 base, and 5 bases separated the two germline ends. The V gene's germline CDR1 is LNHDA and CDR2 SQIVND (reference sequence). The rearrangement links TRBV19 to TRBJ1-5; D unclear. This TCR came from an adult with an advanced solid tumor such as melanoma, head and neck, liver or kidney cancer. Sample: CD4+ or CD8+ T cells sorted from blood, taken in a trial of the OX40 agonist ivuxolimab. In nucleotides, the CDR3 is TGTGCCAGTAGTATAGTCACCAGCAATCAGCCCCAGCATTTT. Encoded protein: CASSIVTSNQPQHF. Based on the CDR3 plus reference TRBV19 and TRBJ1-5, the full variable domain is DGGITQSPKYLFRKEGQNVTLSCEQNLNHDAMYWYRQDPGQGLRLIYYSQIVNDFQKGDIAEGYSVSREKKESFPLTVTSAQKNPTAFYLCASSIVTSNQPQHFGDGTRLSIL.